Sequencing of this TCR beta chain was carried out in a study of OX40 agonist ivuxolimab in advanced cancers. Method: immunoSEQ multiplex PCR; TCRdb's copy keeps in-frame clones and lacks some. The sample lists 85,000 to 100,000 clones; around 94% were seen once. The V and J ends lost 3 bases and 0 bases respectively, with 5 bases between them. CDR1 SGHRS and CDR2 YFSETQ come from the germline V gene. There are 13 residues in the CDR3. Here the sequenced sample was CD4+ or CD8+ T cells sorted from blood, taken in a trial of the OX40 agonist ivuxolimab. The J gene is TRBJ2-3, the V gene TRBV5-1; unclear D gene. The clonotype comes from an adult with an advanced solid tumor such as melanoma, head and neck, liver or kidney cancer. The CDR3 here is CASSSPSTDTQYF. The CDR3 DNA reads as TGCGCCAGCAGCTCCCCTAGCACAGATACGCAGTATTTT.